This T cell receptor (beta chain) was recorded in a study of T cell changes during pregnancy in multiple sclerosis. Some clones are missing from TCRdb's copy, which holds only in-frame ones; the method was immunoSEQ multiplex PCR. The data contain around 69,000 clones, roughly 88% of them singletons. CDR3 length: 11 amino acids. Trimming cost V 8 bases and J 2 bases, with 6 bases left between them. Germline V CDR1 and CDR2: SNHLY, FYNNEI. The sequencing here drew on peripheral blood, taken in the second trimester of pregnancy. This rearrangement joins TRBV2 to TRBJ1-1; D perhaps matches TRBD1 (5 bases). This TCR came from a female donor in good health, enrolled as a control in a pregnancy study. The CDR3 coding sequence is TGTGCCAGCTGGGGCAACACTGAAGCTTTCTTT. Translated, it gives CASWGNTEAFF.